One sample yielded the 15 T cell receptor beta chains listed below, sequenced in a study of blood T cell repertoires in COVID-19. Sequencing was performed with immunoSEQ multiplex PCR; in TCRdb, only in-frame clones are kept and a portion is missing. The table lists about 240,000 clones, 86% of them singletons. The sequencing input was peripheral blood. The receptor source for this set is a man at least 80 years old with acute or convalescent COVID-19.

This clone has a single count. The genes are TRBV6-1 and TRBJ2-4; D might be TRBD2 (5 bases). V lost 2 bases and J 8 bases, leaving 13 bases between the germline ends. The CDR3 is 14 residues long. The germline gives CDR1 MNHNS, CDR2 SASEGT. Written as DNA, the CDR3 is TGTGCCAGCAGTGAAAATGGAGGCCGGGACATTCAGTACTTC. Protein product: CASSENGGRDIQYF.

The chain carries TRBV18 and TRBJ1-1, with D hard to call. This CDR3 comprises 13 residues. The germline V gene encodes CDR1 KGHSH and CDR2 LQKENI. Trimming took 4 bases from V and 5 from J, leaving 11 bases between them. CDR3 sequence: CASSHSRGTEAFF. The CDR3 region has the DNA TGTGCCAGCTCACACTCGAGAGGGACTGAAGCTTTCTTT.

Sample share makes this clone medium-sized (0.01 to 0.1%). The chain uses TRBV7-2 and TRBJ1-6; D is unclear. The V and J ends lost 1 base and 7 bases respectively, with 8 bases between them. The CDR3 totals 14 residues. The germline V gene has CDR1 SGHTA and CDR2 FQGNSA. The CDR3 loop reads CASSLGRKNSPLHF. DNA for the CDR3: TGTGCCAGCAGCTTAGGGAGGAAGAATTCACCCCTCCACTTT.

This clone was counted once. V usage is TRBV5-1 and J usage is TRBJ1-5; D call uncertain. CDR3 length: 14 residues. Germline V gene lookup returns CDR1 SGHRS and CDR2 YFSETQ. The V gene lost 4 bases and the J gene lost 5 bases, with 13 bases spanning the gap. The CDR3, as DNA: TGCGCCAGCAGCCTTACGGGTTCCCATCAGCCCCAGCATTTT. This encodes CASSLTGSHQPQHF.

The V gene is TRBV10-3, the J gene TRBJ2-2, with 9 bases matching TRBD1. V trimming: 5 bases; J trimming: 6 bases; junction bases outside the gene matches: 4. The CDR3 loop spans 14 amino acids. CDR1 is ENHRY, CDR2 SYGVKD, per germline. This chain's CDR3 is CAISYRGQAGELFF. The CDR3 bases are TGTGCCATCAGTTACAGGGGGCAGGCCGGGGAGCTGTTTTTT.

The chain uses TRBV6-1 and TRBJ1-4, with 10 bases fitting TRBD1. CDR3 size: 15 residues. Germline lookup yields CDR1 MNHNS and CDR2 SASEGT. V dropped 2 bases and J dropped 6; count of bases not matched to a gene: 3. The chain's CDR3 is CASSEWTGGDEKLFF. Written as DNA, the CDR3 is TGTGCCAGCAGTGAATGGACAGGGGGAGATGAAAAACTGTTTTTT.

CDR3 sequence: CASSLEGHRQGGYTF. Written as DNA, the CDR3 is TGCGCCAGCAGCTTGGAGGGACACCGGCAGGGTGGCTACACCTTC. J is TRBJ1-2 and V is TRBV5-1, with a possible D match to TRBD1 (6 bases). Germline CDR1 SGHRS, CDR2 YFSETQ. The CDR3 covers 15 residues. Trimming stripped 0 bases from V and 7 bases from J, with 16 bases between.

J is TRBJ1-1 and V is TRBV7-9; no firm D call. The CDR3 is 13 residues long. The germline V gene encodes CDR1 SEHNR and CDR2 FQNEAQ (reference sequence). V shed 1 base and J shed 5 bases, with 8 bases lying between them. The DNA of the CDR3 is TGTGCCAGCAGCTTAGGTCGGGAAACTGAAGCTTTCTTT. As protein: CASSLGRETEAFF.

The J gene is TRBJ1-2, the V gene TRBV10-3; a possible D gene is TRBD1 (5 bases). This CDR3 has 14 residues. In germline, CDR1 is ENHRY, CDR2 SYGVKD. Trimming shortened V by 0 bases and J by 2 bases, and 7 bases separated the two germline ends. Written as DNA, the CDR3 is TGTGCCATCAGTGAGTCGACAGAAAACTATGGCTACACCTTC. It is translated as CAISESTENYGYTF.

J is TRBJ1-2 and V is TRBV19; D gene ambiguous. V was pared by 4 bases and J by 4 bases, with 10 bases between. The CDR3 is 13 amino acids. From germline, CDR1 is LNHDA and CDR2 SQIVND (reference sequence). The CDR3 sequence is CASSTPGTYGYTF. The CDR3 nucleotides are TGTGCCAGTAGTACACCGGGTACCTATGGCTACACCTTC.

The chain links TRBV6-2 or TRBV6-3 to TRBJ1-2; D remains unclear. The germline V and J ends were trimmed by 2 bases and 8 bases, with 9 bases remaining between them. The CDR3 has 12 amino acids. Germline V gene lookup returns CDR1 MNHEY and CDR2 SVGEGT. The CDR3 DNA is TGTGCCAGCAGTTACAGCCCTCTCGGCTACACCTTC. Translated: CASSYSPLGYTF.

This clone was detected once. The chain couples TRBV2 to TRBJ1-5; tentative D call: TRBD1 (6 bases). The V and J ends lost 3 bases and 4 bases respectively, with 13 bases between them. Germline V gives CDR1 SNHLY, CDR2 FYNNEI. The CDR3 loop spans 15 amino acids. The CDR3 DNA is TGTGCCAGCAGTGACTCTGGACAGCCTAATCAGCCCCAGCATTTT. Translating it yields CASSDSGQPNQPQHF.

The chain recombines TRBV7-2 with TRBJ2-2, with a tentative D call TRBD2 (6 bases). CDR3 length: 13 residues. V lost 5 bases and J lost 7, with 11 bases in between. Per the germline V gene, CDR1 is SGHTA and CDR2 is FQGNSA. CDR3 in DNA: TGTGCCAGCAGCATACCCGGGGGCGGGGAGCTGTTTTTT. Protein product: CASSIPGGGELFF.

The rearrangement joins TRBV19 to TRBJ1-2; TRBD1 aligns across 7 bases. In germline, CDR1 is LNHDA, CDR2 SQIVND (reference sequence). Germline trimming cut 10 bases from V and 2 bases from J; bases unmatched to any gene: 4. This CDR3 has 12 residues. The CDR3 sequence is CATGQENYGYTF. CDR3 DNA sequence: TGTGCCACCGGACAGGAGAACTATGGCTACACCTTC.

V gene TRBV7-9 combines with J gene TRBJ2-1; 7 bases fit TRBD1. Trimming at V came to 3 bases and at J to 2 bases, leaving 4 bases not matched to a gene. CDR3 size: 15 residues. Germline V CDR1 and CDR2: SEHNR, FQNEAQ (reference sequence). The CDR3 nucleotides are TGTGCCAGCAGCTTCCCCGGGACAGCCTACAATGAGCAGTTCTTC. Protein: CASSFPGTAYNEQFF. The full variable domain, completed using reference TRBV7-9 and TRBJ2-1, is DTGVSQNPRHKITKRGQNVTFRCDPISEHNRLYWYRQTLGQGPEFLTYFQNEAQLEKSRLLSDRFSAERPKGSFSTLEIQRTEQGDSAMYLCASSFPGTAYNEQFFGPGTRLTVL.